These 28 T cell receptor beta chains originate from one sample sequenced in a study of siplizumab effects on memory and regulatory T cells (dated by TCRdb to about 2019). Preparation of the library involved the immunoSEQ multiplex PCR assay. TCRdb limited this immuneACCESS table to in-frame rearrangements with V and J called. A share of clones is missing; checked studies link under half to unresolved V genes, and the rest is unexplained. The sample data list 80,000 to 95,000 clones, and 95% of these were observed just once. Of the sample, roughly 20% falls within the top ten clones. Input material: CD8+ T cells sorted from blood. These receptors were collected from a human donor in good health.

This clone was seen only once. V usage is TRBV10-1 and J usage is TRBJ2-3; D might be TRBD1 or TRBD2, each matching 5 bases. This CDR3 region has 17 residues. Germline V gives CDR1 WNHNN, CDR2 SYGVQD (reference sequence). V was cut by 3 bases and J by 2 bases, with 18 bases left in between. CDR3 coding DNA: TGCGCCAGCAGTGACTCGGCAGGAGAGGGGACCACAGATACGCAGTATTTT. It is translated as CASSDSAGEGTTDTQYF.

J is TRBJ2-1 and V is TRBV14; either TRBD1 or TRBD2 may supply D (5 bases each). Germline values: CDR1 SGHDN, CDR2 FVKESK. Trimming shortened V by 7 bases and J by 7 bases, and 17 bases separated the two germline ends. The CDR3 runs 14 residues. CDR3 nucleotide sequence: TGTGCCAGCACCCGAACCGGGACCGCTAATGAGCAGTTCTTC. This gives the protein CASTRTGTANEQFF.

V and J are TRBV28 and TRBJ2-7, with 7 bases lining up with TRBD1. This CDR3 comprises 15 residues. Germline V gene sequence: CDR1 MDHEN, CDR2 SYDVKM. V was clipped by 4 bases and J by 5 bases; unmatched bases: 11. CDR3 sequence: CASSSTATGIDEQYF. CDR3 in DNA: TGTGCCAGCAGTTCCACTGCGACAGGGATCGACGAGCAGTACTTC.

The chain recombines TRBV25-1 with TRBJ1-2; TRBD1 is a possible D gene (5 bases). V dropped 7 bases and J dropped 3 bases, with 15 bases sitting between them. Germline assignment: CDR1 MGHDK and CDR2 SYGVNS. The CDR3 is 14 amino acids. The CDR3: CASTPGGAYYGYTF. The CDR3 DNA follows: TGTGCCAGCACCCCCGGAGGGGCTTACTATGGCTACACCTTC.

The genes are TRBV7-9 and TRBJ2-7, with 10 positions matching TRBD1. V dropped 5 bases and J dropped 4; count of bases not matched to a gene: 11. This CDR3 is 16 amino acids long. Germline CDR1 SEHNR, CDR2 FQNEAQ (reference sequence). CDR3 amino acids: CASSPDRGRGVYEQYF. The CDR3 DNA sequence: TGTGCCAGCAGCCCCGACAGGGGGCGCGGTGTATACGAGCAGTACTTC.

The CDR3 loop reads CASSLDGRRQETQYF. DNA for the CDR3: TGTGCCAGCAGCTTAGACGGGAGGCGTCAAGAGACCCAGTACTTC. This chain connects TRBV7-9 to TRBJ2-5; 7 bases map to TRBD2. V lost 1 base and J lost 2; bases outside the gene matches: 4. The germline CDR1 and CDR2 sequences are SEHNR and FQNEAQ (reference sequence). The length of the CDR3 is 15 residues.

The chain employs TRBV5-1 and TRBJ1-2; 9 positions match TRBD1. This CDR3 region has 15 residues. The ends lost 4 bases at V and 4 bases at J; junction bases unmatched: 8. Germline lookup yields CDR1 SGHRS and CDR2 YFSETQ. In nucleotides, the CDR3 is TGCGCCAGCAGCGCTGACAGGGGGTCCGGCTATGGCTACACCTTC. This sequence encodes CASSADRGSGYGYTF.

The CDR3, as DNA: TGTGCCAGCAGAGAGACAGGGAGATCCAATCAGCCCCAGCATTTT. Translation gives CASRETGRSNQPQHF. This rearrangement joins TRBV2 to TRBJ1-5; 7 bases fit TRBD1. CDR3 size: 15 residues. Germline V CDR1 and CDR2: SNHLY, FYNNEI. Trimming took 6 bases from V and 3 from J; bases not matched to a gene: 8. Using reference TRBV2 and TRBJ1-5 for the parts outside the CDR3, the full variable domain is EPEVTQTPSHQVTQMGQEVILRCVPISNHLYFYWYRQILGQKVEFLVSFYNNEISEKSEIFDDQFSVERPDGSNFTLKIRSTKLEDSAMYFCASRETGRSNQPQHFGDGTRLSIL.

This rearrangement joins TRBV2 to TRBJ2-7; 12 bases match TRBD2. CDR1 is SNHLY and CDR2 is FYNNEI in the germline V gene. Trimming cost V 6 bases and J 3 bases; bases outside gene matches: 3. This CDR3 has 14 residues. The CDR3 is CASSWTSGNYEQYF. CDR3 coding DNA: TGTGCCAGCAGCTGGACTAGCGGGAACTACGAGCAGTACTTC. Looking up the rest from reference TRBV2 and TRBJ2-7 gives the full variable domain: EPEVTQTPSHQVTQMGQEVILRCVPISNHLYFYWYRQILGQKVEFLVSFYNNEISEKSEIFDDQFSVERPDGSNFTLKIRSTKLEDSAMYFCASSWTSGNYEQYFGPGTRLTVT.

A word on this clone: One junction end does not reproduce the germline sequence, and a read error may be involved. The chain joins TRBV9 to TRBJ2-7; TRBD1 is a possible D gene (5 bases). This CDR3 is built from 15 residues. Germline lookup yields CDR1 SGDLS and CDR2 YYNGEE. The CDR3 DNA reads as TGTGCCAGCAGCGCCAACCAGGGCCTCTCCTCCGAGCAGTACTTC. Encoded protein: CASSANQGLSSEQYF. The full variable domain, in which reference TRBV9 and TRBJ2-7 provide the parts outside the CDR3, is DSGVTQTPKHLITATGQRVTLRCSPRSGDLSVYWYQQSLDQGLQFLIQYYNGEERAKGNILERFSAQQFPDLHSELNLSSLELGDSALYFCASSANQGLSSEQYFGPGTRLTVT.

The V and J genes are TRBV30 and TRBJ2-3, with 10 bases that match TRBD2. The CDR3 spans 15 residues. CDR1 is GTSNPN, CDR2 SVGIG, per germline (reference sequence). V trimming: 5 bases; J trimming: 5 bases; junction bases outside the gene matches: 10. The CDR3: CAWQREGPTRDTQYF. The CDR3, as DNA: TGTGCCTGGCAGCGGGAGGGCCCTACTCGAGATACGCAGTATTTT.

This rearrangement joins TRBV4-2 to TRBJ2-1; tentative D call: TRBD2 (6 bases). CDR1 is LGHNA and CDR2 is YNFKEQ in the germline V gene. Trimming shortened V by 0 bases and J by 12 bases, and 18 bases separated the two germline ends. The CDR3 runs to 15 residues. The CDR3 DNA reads TGTGCCAGCAGCCAAGATGGACTAAACTCCGGGGGGCAGTTCTTC. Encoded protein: CASSQDGLNSGGQFF.

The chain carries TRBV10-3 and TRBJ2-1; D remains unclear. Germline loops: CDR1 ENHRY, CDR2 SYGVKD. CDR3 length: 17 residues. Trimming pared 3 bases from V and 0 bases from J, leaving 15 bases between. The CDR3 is CAISDGVAISSYNEQFF. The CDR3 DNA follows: TGTGCCATCAGTGATGGAGTGGCAATTAGCTCCTACAATGAGCAGTTCTTC.

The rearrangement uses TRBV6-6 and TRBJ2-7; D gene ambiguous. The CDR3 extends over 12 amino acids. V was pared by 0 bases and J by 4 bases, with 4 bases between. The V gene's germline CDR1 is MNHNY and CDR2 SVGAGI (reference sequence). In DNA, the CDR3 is TGTGCCAGCAGTTACTCAGTGTACGAGCAGTACTTC. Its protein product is CASSYSVYEQYF.

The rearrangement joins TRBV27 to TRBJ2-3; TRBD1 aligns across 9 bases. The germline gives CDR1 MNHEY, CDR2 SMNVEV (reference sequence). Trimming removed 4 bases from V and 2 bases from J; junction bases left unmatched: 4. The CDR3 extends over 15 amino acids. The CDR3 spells CASSYRDRDTDTQYF. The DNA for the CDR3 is TGTGCCAGCAGTTACCGGGACAGGGACACAGATACGCAGTATTTT.

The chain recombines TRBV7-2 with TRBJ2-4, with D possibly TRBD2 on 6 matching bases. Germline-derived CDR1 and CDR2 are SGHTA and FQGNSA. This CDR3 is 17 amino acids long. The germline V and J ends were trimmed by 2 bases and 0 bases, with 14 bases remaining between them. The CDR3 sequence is CASSLSPGTLAKNIQYF. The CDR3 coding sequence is TGTGCCAGCAGCTTAAGCCCGGGGACTCTAGCCAAAAACATTCAGTACTTC.

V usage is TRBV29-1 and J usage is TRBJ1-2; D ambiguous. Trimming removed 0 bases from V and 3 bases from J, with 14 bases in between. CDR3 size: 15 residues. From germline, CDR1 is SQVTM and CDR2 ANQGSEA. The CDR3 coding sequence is TGCAGCGTTGAAGATCCGTTTTCTGGACACTATGGCTACACCTTC. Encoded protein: CSVEDPFSGHYGYTF.

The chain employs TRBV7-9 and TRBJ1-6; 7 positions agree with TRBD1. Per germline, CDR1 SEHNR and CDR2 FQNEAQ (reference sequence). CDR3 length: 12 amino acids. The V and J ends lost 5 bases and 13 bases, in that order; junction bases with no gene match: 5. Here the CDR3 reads CASSETGSPLHF. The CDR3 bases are TGTGCCAGCAGCGAGACAGGGAGTCCCCTCCACTTT.

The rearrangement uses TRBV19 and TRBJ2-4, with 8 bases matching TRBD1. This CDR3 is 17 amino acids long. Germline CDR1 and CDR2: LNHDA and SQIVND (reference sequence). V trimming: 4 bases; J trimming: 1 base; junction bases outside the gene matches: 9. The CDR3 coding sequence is TGTGCCAGTAGTACTGGACAGGGTTTTTCGGCCAAAAACATTCAGTACTTC. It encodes CASSTGQGFSAKNIQYF.

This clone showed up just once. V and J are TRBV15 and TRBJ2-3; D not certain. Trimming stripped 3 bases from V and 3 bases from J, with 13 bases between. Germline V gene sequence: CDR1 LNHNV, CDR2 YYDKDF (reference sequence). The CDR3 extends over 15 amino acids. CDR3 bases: TGTGCCACCAGCAGGGTAGGACCTCGTACAGATACGCAGTATTTT. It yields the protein CATSRVGPRTDTQYF.

CDR3 amino acids: CATLGQLAGGPPPYEQYF. The CDR3 region has the DNA TGTGCCACCCTGGGCCAACTAGCGGGAGGGCCTCCCCCCTACGAGCAGTACTTC. V gene TRBV10-3 combines with J gene TRBJ2-7; 13 nucleotides match TRBD2. This CDR3 region has 18 residues. The germline gives CDR1 ENHRY, CDR2 SYGVKD. Trimming cost V 10 bases and J 2 bases; bases outside gene matches: 17.

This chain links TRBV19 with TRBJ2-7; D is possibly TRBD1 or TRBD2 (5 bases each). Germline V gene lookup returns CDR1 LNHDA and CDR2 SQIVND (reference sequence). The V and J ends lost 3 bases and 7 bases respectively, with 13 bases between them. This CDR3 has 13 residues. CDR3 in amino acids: CASSIGTGREQYF. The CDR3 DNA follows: TGTGCCAGTAGTATCGGGACGGGAAGGGAGCAGTACTTC.

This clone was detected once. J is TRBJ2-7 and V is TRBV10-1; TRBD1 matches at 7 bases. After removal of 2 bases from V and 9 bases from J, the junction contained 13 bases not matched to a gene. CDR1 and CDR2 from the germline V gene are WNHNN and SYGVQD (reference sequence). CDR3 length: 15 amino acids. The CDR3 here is CASSEPLDRPVRQYF. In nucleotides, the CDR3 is TGCGCCAGCAGTGAGCCCTTGGACAGGCCGGTAAGGCAGTACTTC.

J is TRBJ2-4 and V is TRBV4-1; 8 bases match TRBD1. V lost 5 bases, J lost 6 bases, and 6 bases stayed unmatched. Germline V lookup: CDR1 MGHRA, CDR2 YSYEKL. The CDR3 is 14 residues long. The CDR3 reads CASSVGQGINIQYF. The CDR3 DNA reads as TGCGCCAGCAGCGTAGGACAGGGTATAAACATTCAGTACTTC.

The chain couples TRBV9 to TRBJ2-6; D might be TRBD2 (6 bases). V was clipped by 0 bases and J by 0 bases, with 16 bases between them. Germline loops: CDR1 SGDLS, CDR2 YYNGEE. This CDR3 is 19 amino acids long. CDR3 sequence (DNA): TGTGCCAGCAGCGTAGGGACGGGGCGGGGAAACTCTGGGGCCAACGTCCTGACTTTC. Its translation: CASSVGTGRGNSGANVLTF.

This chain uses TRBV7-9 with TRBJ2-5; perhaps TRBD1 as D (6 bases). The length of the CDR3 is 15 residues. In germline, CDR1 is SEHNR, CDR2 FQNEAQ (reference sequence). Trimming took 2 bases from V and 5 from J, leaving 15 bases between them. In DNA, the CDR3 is TGTGCCAGCAGCTTATATGGCAGGGGTCCGGAGACCCAGTACTTC. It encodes CASSLYGRGPETQYF.

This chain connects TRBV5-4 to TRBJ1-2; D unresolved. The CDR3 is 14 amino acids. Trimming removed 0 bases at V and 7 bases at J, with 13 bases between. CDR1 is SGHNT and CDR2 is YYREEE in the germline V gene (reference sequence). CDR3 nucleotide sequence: TGTGCCAGCAGCTTGGGGACTATTGGCGCTGGCTACACCTTC. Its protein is CASSLGTIGAGYTF.

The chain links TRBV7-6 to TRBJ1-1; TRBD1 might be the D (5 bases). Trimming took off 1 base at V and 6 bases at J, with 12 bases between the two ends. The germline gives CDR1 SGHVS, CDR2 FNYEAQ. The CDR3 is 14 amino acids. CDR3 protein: CASSLEVGTAEAFF. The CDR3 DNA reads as TGTGCCAGCAGCTTAGAGGTAGGGACGGCTGAAGCTTTCTTT.